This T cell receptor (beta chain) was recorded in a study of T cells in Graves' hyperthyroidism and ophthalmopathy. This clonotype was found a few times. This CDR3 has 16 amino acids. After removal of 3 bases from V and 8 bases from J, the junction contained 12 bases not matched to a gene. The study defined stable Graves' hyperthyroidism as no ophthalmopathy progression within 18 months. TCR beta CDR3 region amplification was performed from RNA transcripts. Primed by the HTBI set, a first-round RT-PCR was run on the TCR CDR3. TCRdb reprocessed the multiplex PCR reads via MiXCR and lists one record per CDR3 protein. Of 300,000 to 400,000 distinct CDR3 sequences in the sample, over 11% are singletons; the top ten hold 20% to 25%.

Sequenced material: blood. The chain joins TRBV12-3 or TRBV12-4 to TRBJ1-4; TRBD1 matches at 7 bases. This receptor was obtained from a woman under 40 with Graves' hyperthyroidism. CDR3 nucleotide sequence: TGTGCCAGCAGTTTCAGACCGGGACAGTCGCTCGAAAAACTGTTTTTT. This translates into CASSFRPGQSLEKLFF.